This entry lists 15 T cell receptor beta chains sequenced from one sample in a study of blood T cell repertoires in COVID-19. The table came from immunoSEQ multiplex PCR; TCRdb's copy has only in-frame clones and leaves some out. The data hold about 42,000 clones, with roughly 92% observed a single time. Sequencing used peripheral blood. The receptor set was obtained from a man aged 45 to 65 with active COVID-19.

The chain joins TRBV6-5 to TRBJ2-4; TRBD2 matches 7 bases. The CDR3 sequence is 16 residues long. CDR1 is MNHEY and CDR2 is SVGAGI in the germline V gene. J gave up 8 bases and V 2 bases, and 12 bases lay outside the gene matches. CDR3 sequence: CASSYGAKRGEDIQYF. The CDR3 DNA sequence: TGTGCCAGCAGTTACGGCGCTAAGCGGGGTGAAGACATTCAGTACTTC.

The J gene is TRBJ2-1, the V gene TRBV3-1 (or the pseudogene TRBV3-2); D is possibly TRBD2 (5 bases). CDR3 length equals 16 residues. Germline V gene data show CDR1 as LGHDT and CDR2 as YNNKEL (reference sequence). V was clipped by 0 bases and J by 0 bases, with 9 bases between them. CDR3 nucleotide sequence: TGTGCCAGCAGCCAAGATTTCCGGGGCTCCTACAATGAGCAGTTCTTC. Residues: CASSQDFRGSYNEQFF.

The chain is built from TRBV21-1 and TRBJ1-3. TRBV21-1 is a known pseudogene. The CDR3 sequence is 13 residues long. The DNA of the CDR3 is TGTGCCTCATGCGGGACCACTGGAAACACCATATATTTT. Protein product: CASCGTTGNTIYF.

The rearrangement links TRBV3-1 (or the pseudogene TRBV3-2) to TRBJ2-7, with D tentatively TRBD2 (6 bases). Germline assignment: CDR1 LGHDT and CDR2 YNNKEL (reference sequence). V gave up 1 base and J gave up 6 bases, with 22 bases separating them. The CDR3 extends over 17 amino acids. The DNA for the CDR3 is TGTGCCAGCAGCCAAGTAGGACTGCGGGATAGGAGCGCCGAGCAGTACTTC. Translated: CASSQVGLRDRSAEQYF.

The chain joins TRBV5-1 to TRBJ2-7, with TRBD1 matching 7 bases. Germline-derived CDR1 and CDR2 are SGHRS and YFSETQ. The CDR3 is made up of 15 amino acids. V lost 6 bases to trimming and J lost 1 base; unmatched junction nucleotides: 10. The DNA for the CDR3 is TGCGCCAGCAACCTTCTGACAGGGAGTTCCTACGAGCAGTACTTC. It specifies CASNLLTGSSYEQYF.

In its sample, this clone was seen once. V usage is TRBV29-1 and J usage is TRBJ2-2; 8 nucleotides match TRBD2. The CDR3 covers 13 residues. Trimming at V came to 6 bases and at J to 7 bases, leaving 7 bases not matched to a gene. Germline loops: CDR1 SQVTM, CDR2 ANQGSEA. CDR3 in amino acids: CSVTTGGDGELFF. For the CDR3, the DNA is TGCAGCGTCACTACGGGGGGGGACGGGGAGCTGTTTTTT.

This chain connects TRBV7-7 to TRBJ2-5; a possible D gene is TRBD1 (7 bases). This CDR3 region has 16 residues. CDR1 and CDR2 (germline): SSHAT, FNYEAQ (reference sequence). The CDR3 nucleotides read TGTGCTAGCGGCCTAGGGGGCCCTCTGGGCCAAGAGACCCAGTACTTC. The encoded protein is CASGLGGPLGQETQYF.

The V gene is TRBV14, the J gene TRBJ1-1; TRBD1 matches 7 bases. V trimming: 2 bases; J trimming: 4 bases; junction bases outside the gene matches: 4. Germline CDR1 is SGHDN and CDR2 is FVKESK. The CDR3 sequence is 14 residues long. This CDR3 is CASSQSNRGTEAFF. CDR3 nucleotide sequence: TGTGCCAGCAGCCAATCAAACAGGGGCACTGAAGCTTTCTTT. The whole variable domain, remainder taken from reference TRBV14 and TRBJ1-1, is EAGVTQFPSHSVIEKGQTVTLRCDPISGHDNLYWYRRVMGKEIKFLLHFVKESKQDESGMPNNRFLAERTGGTYSTLKVQPAELEDSGVYFCASSQSNRGTEAFFGQGTRLTVV.

V and J are TRBV7-3 and TRBJ2-1; the D is unclear. V lost 0 bases, J lost 7 bases, and 13 bases lay in between. Germline V gene data show CDR1 as SGHTA and CDR2 as FQGTGA. The CDR3 is made up of 15 amino acids. The CDR3 spells CASSLTVPPRNEQFF. CDR3 nucleotide sequence: TGTGCCAGCAGCTTAACGGTTCCCCCGCGGAATGAGCAGTTCTTC.

This sequence joins TRBV20-1 and TRBJ2-1; 12 bases are a match to TRBD1. Germline V CDR1 and CDR2: DFQATT, SNEGSKA (reference sequence). V was pared by 3 bases and J by 7 bases, with 16 bases of the junction left unmatched. The CDR3 loop spans 18 amino acids. DNA of the CDR3: TGCAGTGCTAGTCAAGGGGCTTCCGGGACAGGGGGCTTGAATGAGCAGTTCTTC. Protein: CSASQGASGTGGLNEQFF.

The chain links TRBV19 to TRBJ2-3; 9 bases are shared with TRBD1. Germline CDR1 and CDR2: LNHDA and SQIVND (reference sequence). This CDR3 is built from 15 residues. The trim removed 8 bases at V and 3 bases at J, leaving 9 bases unmatched. This CDR3 reads CASQITGQGTDTQYF. DNA for the CDR3: TGTGCCAGTCAGATTACTGGACAGGGGACAGATACGCAGTATTTT.

This clone was seen just once. The CDR3 protein is CASSRNRDRGTQPQHF. CDR3 in DNA: TGTGCCAGCAGCCGGAACCGGGACAGGGGGACTCAGCCCCAGCATTTT. J is TRBJ1-5 and V is TRBV4-2; 11 bases are a match to TRBD1. Trimming cost V 4 bases and J 6 bases; bases outside gene matches: 8. Germline values: CDR1 LGHNA, CDR2 YNFKEQ. The CDR3 consists of 16 residues.

The chain couples TRBV4-1 to TRBJ2-1, with 9 bases aligning to TRBD2. The CDR3 runs 17 residues. V lost 3 bases, J lost 2 bases, and 8 bases stayed unmatched. Per germline, CDR1 MGHRA and CDR2 YSYEKL. The CDR3 reads CASSQDAGGYAYNEQFF. The CDR3 coding sequence is TGCGCCAGCAGCCAGGACGCGGGGGGGTATGCCTACAATGAGCAGTTCTTC.

In this sample, this clone turned up once. The rearrangement joins TRBV3-1 (or the pseudogene TRBV3-2) to TRBJ1-2, with 7 bases matching TRBD1. Germline V CDR1 and CDR2: LGHDT, YNNKEL (reference sequence). The CDR3 covers 14 residues. Unmatched junction bases numbered 6, after V lost 1 base and J lost 7 bases. CDR3 sequence reads: CASSQVPTGIGYTF. The CDR3 region has the DNA TGTGCCAGCAGCCAAGTCCCGACAGGGATTGGCTACACCTTC.

This clone was seen just once. The V and J genes are TRBV9 and TRBJ2-6; 11 bases line up with TRBD2. Per germline, CDR1 SGDLS and CDR2 YYNGEE. Trimming took 4 bases from V and 4 from J; bases not matched to a gene: 13. CDR3 length equals 19 residues. CDR3 in DNA: TGTGCCAGCAGCAACTTAGCGGGAGGGCCGTTAGCGGGGGCCAACGTCCTGACTTTC. Protein product: CASSNLAGGPLAGANVLTF.